This TCR beta chain was sequenced during a study of human T cells and chemical hapten exposure. Specified time point: patch test 2, 6 weeks after DPC sensitization. Treatment defined: therapeutic diphenylcyclopropenone sensitization with weekly scalp DPC. A single record per CDR3 protein comes from TCRdb applying MiXCR to the RACE reads. The sample has some 350,000 distinct CDR3 sequences; around 6% are singletons. In this sample, this clonotype turned up a few times. The CDR3 has 12 residues. Trimming left V 3 bases short and J 10 bases short, with 13 bases between. The sequenced sample was whole blood, obtained in connection with sensitization to the hapten diphenylcyclopropenone (DPC). This sequence joins TRBV12-3 or TRBV12-4 and TRBJ2-7, with D uncertain. The receptor was derived from a woman aged 18-29 years with alopecia areata. Some clones in this sample may be carry-over from other donors' samples. CDR3 DNA: TGTGCCAGCAGTTTTAGTGGAGCCGTACAGTACTTC. It translates to CASSFSGAVQYF.